Presented here are 25 T cell receptor beta chains from one specimen sequenced in a study of PD-L1 blockade in urothelial cancer. Sample time point: peripheral blood 6 weeks after treatment start. Sequencing used immunoSEQ multiplex PCR; TCRdb keeps in-frame clones, though not all of them. The data contain fewer than 90,000 clones, approximately 90% of them singletons. This sample comprised PBMCs, obtained around atezolizumab (anti-PD-L1) treatment. Receptor source: a woman older than 75 with urothelial cancer.

The chain employs TRBV30 and TRBJ2-3; 7 positions agree with TRBD2. CDR3 length equals 15 residues. Germline assignment: CDR1 GTSNPN and CDR2 SVGIG (reference sequence). V lost 0 bases and J lost 3; bases outside the gene matches: 6. CDR3 residues: CAWSVLSGKTDTQYF. In DNA, the CDR3 is TGTGCCTGGAGTGTACTCAGCGGGAAGACAGATACGCAGTATTTT.

The V call is TRBV25-1, the J call TRBJ2-5; TRBD2 aligns across 15 bases. Germline CDR1 and CDR2: MGHDK and SYGVNS. This CDR3 comprises 18 residues. With V trimmed by 4 bases and J by 0 bases, 6 bases remained unmatched. The CDR3 nucleotides are TGTGCCAGCAGTGTGTCCGGGACTAGCGGGAGGCACCAAGAGACCCAGTACTTC. It codes for CASSVSGTSGRHQETQYF.

The chain joins TRBV19 to TRBJ1-2, with 7 bases fitting TRBD1. The CDR3 spans 15 residues. The J segment lost 8 bases and the V segment lost 1 base, leaving 10 bases of the junction unmatched. Germline V gene lookup returns CDR1 LNHDA and CDR2 SQIVND (reference sequence). CDR3 DNA: TGTGCCAGTAGTATAGGACAGGGACTCGCAGAAGGCTACACCTTC. It translates to CASSIGQGLAEGYTF.

The rearrangement links TRBV5-1 to TRBJ2-2; a weak D match, TRBD2 (5 bases). The V end was cut by 3 bases, the J end by 6 bases, with 12 bases between. This CDR3 spans 14 amino acids. Germline-derived CDR1 and CDR2 are SGHRS and YFSETQ. CDR3 nucleotides: TGCGCCAGCAGCTCCCTATCCGGGGCCGGGGAGCTGTTTTTT. Its translation: CASSSLSGAGELFF.

The chain couples TRBV6-6 to TRBJ1-1, with unresolved D. The V and J ends lost 8 bases and 5 bases respectively, with 15 bases between them. The CDR3 is 13 amino acids. Germline assignment: CDR1 MNHNY and CDR2 SVGAGI (reference sequence). The CDR3 loop is CASHSGEGTEAFF. The CDR3 DNA follows: TGTGCCAGCCATTCCGGGGAAGGGACTGAAGCTTTCTTT.

The rearrangement uses TRBV27 and TRBJ1-1, with TRBD1 identical over 7 bases. CDR3 length equals 14 residues. The V segment lost 6 bases and the J segment 6 bases; nucleotides outside the gene matches: 10. Germline values: CDR1 MNHEY, CDR2 SMNVEV (reference sequence). The CDR3 region is CASRTGVRAPEAFF. The CDR3 DNA reads as TGTGCCAGCAGAACAGGGGTTCGGGCCCCTGAAGCTTTCTTT.

This chain links TRBV27 with TRBJ2-7; 10 bases are a match to TRBD1. The germline V gene has CDR1 MNHEY and CDR2 SMNVEV (reference sequence). The length of the CDR3 is 14 residues. V lost 5 bases and J lost 6; bases outside the gene matches: 7. CDR3 nucleotides: TGTGCCAGCAGTGCCGCCCGGGACAGGGGCGAGCAGTACTTC. Translating it yields CASSAARDRGEQYF.

V gene TRBV5-1 combines with J gene TRBJ2-7, with 11 bases matching TRBD2. Germline loops: CDR1 SGHRS, CDR2 YFSETQ. The CDR3 is 17 residues long. Losses at the gene ends were 0 bases for V and 0 bases for J; bases not matched to a gene: 5. In nucleotides, the CDR3 is TGCGCCAGCAGCTTGGGACTAGCGGGGAGAAGCTCCTACGAGCAGTACTTC. This codes for CASSLGLAGRSSYEQYF.

The chain joins TRBV7-3 to TRBJ2-1; D call uncertain. Trimming pared 2 bases from V and 0 bases from J, leaving 8 bases between. Germline CDR1 reads SGHTA; CDR2 reads FQGTGA. This CDR3 contains 15 residues. CDR3 sequence: CASSLHHSSYNEQFF. The CDR3 nucleotides are TGTGCCAGCAGCTTACATCACAGCTCCTACAATGAGCAGTTCTTC.

This rearrangement joins TRBV19 to TRBJ2-2; D unresolved. CDR1 and CDR2 (germline): LNHDA, SQIVND (reference sequence). V gave up 4 bases and J gave up 4 bases, with 7 bases separating them. This CDR3 is 13 amino acids long. The CDR3 spells CASSNRVTGELFF. CDR3 nucleotides: TGTGCCAGTAGTAACAGAGTCACCGGGGAGCTGTTTTTT.

This rearrangement joins TRBV6-1 to TRBJ2-7; D is perhaps TRBD1 (6 bases). V lost 6 bases and J 0 bases, leaving 12 bases between the germline ends. The CDR3 covers 14 residues. The V gene's germline CDR1 is MNHNS and CDR2 SASEGT. The CDR3 bases are TGTGCCAGCAGACGGACAGATAGCTCCTACGAGCAGTACTTC. Translating gives CASRRTDSSYEQYF.

This chain connects TRBV5-4 to TRBJ2-2; 7 positions match TRBD2. Germline CDR1 is SGHNT and CDR2 is YYREEE (reference sequence). With 1 base clipped from V and 6 bases from J, the junction kept 6 bases outside the gene matches. The CDR3 is 15 residues long. CDR3 in DNA: TGTGCCAGCAGCTTGAAGACTAGCAGTGCCGGGGAGCTGTTTTTT. Encoded protein: CASSLKTSSAGELFF.

The chain employs TRBV4-1 and TRBJ2-1; 10 positions match TRBD2. J was trimmed by 3 bases and V by 7 bases; bases with no gene match: 9. This CDR3 spans 16 amino acids. Germline-derived CDR1 and CDR2 are MGHRA and YSYEKL. The CDR3 DNA is TGCGCCAGCAATAAGGCTAGCGGGAGCAACTACAATGAGCAGTTCTTC. It is translated as CASNKASGSNYNEQFF.

The chain joins TRBV10-3 to TRBJ1-2; 10 positions agree with TRBD1. The CDR3 has 16 residues. The germline CDR1 and CDR2 sequences are ENHRY and SYGVKD. J was trimmed by 2 bases and V by 0 bases; bases with no gene match: 3. The CDR3 nucleotides read TGTGCCATCAGTGAGTCTCCGGGACAGGGGAACTATGGCTACACCTTC. It encodes CAISESPGQGNYGYTF.

The genes are TRBV18 and TRBJ2-2; tentative D call: TRBD1 (5 bases). V was trimmed by 3 bases and J by 2 bases, leaving 10 bases between them. The germline V gene has CDR1 KGHSH and CDR2 LQKENI. The length of the CDR3 is 15 residues. The CDR3 region has the DNA TGTGCCAGCTCACCGTCAGGGATAAACACCGGGGAGCTGTTTTTT. It specifies CASSPSGINTGELFF.

The chain recombines TRBV18 with TRBJ2-1, with 8 bases matching TRBD2. The germline V gene has CDR1 KGHSH and CDR2 LQKENI. The trim removed 6 bases at V and 9 bases at J, leaving 10 bases unmatched. This CDR3 has 14 residues. CDR3 sequence reads: CASSPSAGAFEQFF. The CDR3 coding sequence is TGTGCCAGCTCCCCATCAGCGGGAGCTTTTGAGCAGTTCTTC.

This chain uses TRBV28 with TRBJ1-2; TRBD1 matches at 7 bases. V lost 6 bases to trimming and J lost 2 bases; unmatched junction nucleotides: 6. The CDR3 is made up of 14 amino acids. Germline CDR1 and CDR2: MDHEN and SYDVKM. CDR3 sequence: CASSLETGNYGYTF. CDR3 coding DNA: TGTGCCAGCAGCCTCGAGACAGGGAACTATGGCTACACCTTC.

V and J are TRBV4-1 and TRBJ2-3; 8 bases are a match to TRBD2. Losses at the gene ends were 4 bases for V and 4 bases for J; bases not matched to a gene: 10. Germline V gene data show CDR1 as MGHRA and CDR2 as YSYEKL. The CDR3 has 16 residues. This CDR3 reads CASSPDAGGLADTQYF. The DNA of the CDR3 is TGCGCCAGCAGCCCAGATGCGGGAGGATTAGCAGATACGCAGTATTTT.

In its sample, this clone was seen once. This chain joins TRBV5-1 and TRBJ2-7; tentative D call: TRBD2 (5 bases). Germline CDR1 is SGHRS and CDR2 is YFSETQ. The CDR3 is 15 residues long. Trimming removed 0 bases from V and 6 bases from J, with 16 bases in between. Here the CDR3 reads CASSLVAAVGGEQYF. CDR3 sequence (DNA): TGCGCCAGCAGCTTGGTGGCAGCGGTGGGCGGCGAGCAGTACTTC.

This clone was found once. V usage is TRBV19 and J usage is TRBJ1-2; 10 positions agree with TRBD1. Germline CDR1 and CDR2: LNHDA and SQIVND (reference sequence). V was clipped by 6 bases and J by 7 bases; unmatched bases: 14. This CDR3 has 16 residues. CDR3 region: CASSPRDRGILGGYTF. CDR3 nucleotides: TGTGCCAGTAGCCCCCGGGACAGGGGAATCTTGGGTGGCTACACCTTC.

The chain uses TRBV28 and TRBJ2-4; TRBD2 aligns across 7 bases. CDR3 length equals 14 residues. Germline V gene data show CDR1 as MDHEN and CDR2 as SYDVKM. Trimming took 4 bases from V and 9 from J; bases not matched to a gene: 9. The CDR3 coding sequence is TGTGCCAGCAGTTGGCGGGGAGGGAAGACCATTCAGTACTTC. This gives the protein CASSWRGGKTIQYF.

This rearrangement joins TRBV11-1 to TRBJ1-2; D call uncertain. Germline CDR1 reads SGHAT; CDR2 reads FQDESV (reference sequence). The CDR3 length is 13 residues. Trimming left V 1 base short and J 5 bases short, with 8 bases between. This CDR3 is CASSLEAGYGYTF. CDR3 coding DNA: TGTGCCAGCAGCTTAGAAGCCGGGTATGGCTACACCTTC.

CDR3 protein: CASSLSRRSEAFF. The CDR3 DNA reads TGTGCCAGCAGCTTAAGTCGGAGGAGTGAAGCTTTCTTT. The chain joins TRBV7-2 to TRBJ1-1; D unclear. Trimming shortened V by 2 bases and J by 7 bases, and 11 bases separated the two germline ends. Germline values: CDR1 SGHTA, CDR2 FQGNSA. This CDR3 is 13 amino acids long.

The V gene is TRBV10-1, the J gene TRBJ2-1; 8 nucleotides agree with TRBD2. CDR3 length: 15 residues. Germline V CDR1 and CDR2: WNHNN, SYGVQD (reference sequence). The V segment lost 8 bases and the J segment 7 bases; nucleotides outside the gene matches: 13. In DNA form, the CDR3 reads TGCGCCAGCGGTTCCGGGACTAGTAACCCGAATGAGCAGTTCTTC. It yields the protein CASGSGTSNPNEQFF.

The rearrangement links TRBV18 to TRBJ1-1; a possible D gene is TRBD1 (6 bases). Trimming stripped 5 bases from V and 4 bases from J, with 20 bases between. This CDR3 spans 16 amino acids. The V gene's germline CDR1 is KGHSH and CDR2 LQKENI. The chain's CDR3 is CASSSGVRPTGTEAFF. Written as DNA, the CDR3 is TGTGCCAGCTCATCAGGGGTCCGGCCCACCGGCACTGAAGCTTTCTTT.